This is a list of T cell receptor beta chains from one sample in a study of T cells in localized non-small cell lung cancer. The table came from immunoSEQ multiplex PCR; TCRdb's copy has only in-frame clones and leaves some out. The table lists thousands of clones, about half of them singletons. Sequenced here: lymph node tissue, sampled before any cancer treatment. The source of these receptors is a man aged 35 to 69 with stage I lung adenocarcinoma. Both conserved end residues are part of each CDR3. D genes are given only for firm matches. Clone size is given for some rows only: seen once, a few or many times, or a class if the clone is expanded.

j_gene: TRBJ2-3
v_gene: TRBV14
abundance: .
d_gene: .
len: 11
CDR3nt: TGTGCCAGCAGCCAAAAGGATACGCAGTATTTT
CDR3aa: CASSQKDTQYF

j_gene: TRBJ2-1
v_gene: TRBV6-8
abundance: few
d_gene: TRBD1
len: 14
CDR3nt: TGTGCCAGCAGTGGACAGGGGAGGGTAAATGAGCAGTTCTTC
CDR3aa: CASSGQGRVNEQFF

j_gene: TRBJ2-1
v_gene: TRBV6-8
abundance: .
d_gene: TRBD2
len: 16
CDR3nt: TGTGCCACTAAGCCTAGCGGGAGCCTCTCTTACAATGAGCAGTTCTTC
CDR3aa: CATKPSGSLSYNEQFF

j_gene: TRBJ1-1
v_gene: TRBV28
abundance: .
d_gene: TRBD1
len: 13
CDR3nt: TGTGCCAGCAGCATTACAGGGGTGGGTGAAGCTTTCTTT
CDR3aa: CASSITGVGEAFF

j_gene: TRBJ2-1
v_gene: TRBV15
abundance: .
d_gene: .
len: 14
CDR3nt: TGTGCCACCATGGAGGGAGAGGCGTACAATGAGCAGTTCTTC
CDR3aa: CATMEGEAYNEQFF

j_gene: TRBJ2-7
v_gene: TRBV1
abundance: few
d_gene: .
len: 17
CDR3nt: TGCGCCAACAGTCAAGGGCCAGGAGACCTTTCCCCCTACGAGCAGTACTTC
CDR3aa: CANSQGPGDLSPYEQYF

j_gene: TRBJ1-2
v_gene: TRBV6-8
abundance: .
d_gene: .
len: 14
CDR3nt: TGTGCCAGCAGTTGGGTTAATTCTAACTATGGCTACACCTTC
CDR3aa: CASSWVNSNYGYTF

j_gene: TRBJ2-7
v_gene: TRBV28
abundance: .
d_gene: TRBD1
len: 15
CDR3nt: TGTGCCAGCAGTTCCGCCGGGACAGGGAATTACGAGCAGTACTTC
CDR3aa: CASSSAGTGNYEQYF

j_gene: TRBJ2-6
v_gene: TRBV29-1
abundance: .
d_gene: .
len: 13
CDR3nt: TGCAGCGCTTGGAAAGCTGGGGCCAACGTCCTGACTTTC
CDR3aa: CSAWKAGANVLTF

j_gene: TRBJ2-7
v_gene: TRBV11-3
abundance: few
d_gene: TRBD2
len: 17
CDR3nt: TGTGCCAGCAGCTACTTATTCGCGGGACTAGCGGGGCTCGAGCAGTACTTC
CDR3aa: CASSYLFAGLAGLEQYF

j_gene: TRBJ2-1
v_gene: TRBV5-5
abundance: .
d_gene: TRBD2
len: 17
CDR3nt: TGTGCCAGCAGCTTAACGTCGGGAGGGGTGGGCTACAATGAGCAGTTCTTC
CDR3aa: CASSLTSGGVGYNEQFF

j_gene: TRBJ1-3
v_gene: TRBV19
abundance: once
d_gene: TRBD1
len: 15
CDR3nt: TGTGCCAGTAGTGAATCAGGGGGCGCTGGAAACACCATATATTTT
CDR3aa: CASSESGGAGNTIYF

j_gene: TRBJ2-7
v_gene: TRBV30
abundance: few
d_gene: TRBD1
len: 12
CDR3nt: TGTGCCGGGGACAGGAGCTCCTACGAGCAGTACTTC
CDR3aa: CAGDRSSYEQYF

j_gene: TRBJ1-2
v_gene: TRBV30
abundance: once
d_gene: TRBD1
len: 13
CDR3nt: TGTGCCTGGAGGCCCACAGGGGACTATGGCTACACCTTC
CDR3aa: CAWRPTGDYGYTF

j_gene: TRBJ2-5
v_gene: TRBV28
abundance: once
d_gene: .
len: 14
CDR3nt: TGTGCCAGCAGCCTCCGGGGACCACAAGAGACCCAGTACTTC
CDR3aa: CASSLRGPQETQYF

j_gene: TRBJ2-1
v_gene: TRBV18
abundance: .
d_gene: TRBD1
len: 13
CDR3nt: TGTGCCAGCTCATCCAGGGGGCAGAGTGAGCAGTTCTTC
CDR3aa: CASSSRGQSEQFF

j_gene: TRBJ1-1
v_gene: TRBV14
abundance: .
d_gene: TRBD1
len: 15
CDR3nt: TGTGCCAGCAGCCACCGGACAGGGTGGAACACTGAAGCTTTCTTT
CDR3aa: CASSHRTGWNTEAFF

j_gene: TRBJ2-7
v_gene: TRBV18
abundance: .
d_gene: .
len: 12
CDR3nt: TGTGCCAGCTCACGTACCTCCTACGAGCAGTACTTC
CDR3aa: CASSRTSYEQYF

j_gene: TRBJ2-7
v_gene: TRBV15
abundance: .
d_gene: TRBD1
len: 14
CDR3nt: TGTGCCACCAGCAGAGACAGGGGGACCTACGAGCAGTACTTC
CDR3aa: CATSRDRGTYEQYF

j_gene: TRBJ1-6
v_gene: TRBV28
abundance: few
d_gene: TRBD1
len: 16
CDR3nt: TGTGCCAGCAGTGGGGACAGGGTGAGTGATAATTCACCCCTCCACTTT
CDR3aa: CASSGDRVSDNSPLHF